The 13 T cell receptor beta chains below come from one sample, sequenced in a study of T cell repertoires in cytomegalovirus infection. TCRdb called the reads again in MiXCR, with one record for every CDR3 protein. The top ten clones hold more than 10% of a sample with roughly 310,000 distinct CDR3 sequences, roughly a sixth of them seen once. Specimen: PBMCs. Every receptor here comes from a human donor in good health (CMV status not recorded). Some clones in this sample may be carry-over from other donors' samples.

Remarks on this clonotype: A read error may produce the germline difference seen at one junction end. J is TRBJ2-7 and V is TRBV2, with D possibly called TRBD1 or TRBD2 (6 bases each). Germline CDR1 reads SNHLY; CDR2 reads FYNNEI. The CDR3 extends over 14 amino acids. The CDR3 protein is CASAPLTGAGEHYF. For the CDR3, the DNA is TGTGCCAGCGCTCCCCTCACGGGGGCAGGCGAGCACTACTTC.

Ten or more counts support this clonotype. J is TRBJ2-1 and V is TRBV4-2; TRBD2 aligns across 12 bases. The germline V gene encodes CDR1 LGHNA and CDR2 YNFKEQ. The CDR3 loop spans 15 amino acids. The junction had 4 bases not matched to a gene; V was cut back by 5 bases and J by 5 bases. The CDR3 spells CASSYRTSGDNEQFF. DNA for the CDR3: TGTGCCAGCAGCTATCGGACTAGCGGGGACAATGAGCAGTTCTTC.

In its sample, this clonotype was seen many times. The rearrangement uses TRBV7-9 and TRBJ2-7; tentative D call: TRBD1 (5 bases). The CDR3 is made up of 11 amino acids. V was pared by 5 bases and J by 5 bases, with 7 bases between. Per germline, CDR1 SEHNR and CDR2 FQNEAQ (reference sequence). CDR3 sequence: CASSEGDEQYF. The DNA for the CDR3 is TGTGCCAGCAGCGAAGGGGACGAGCAGTACTTC.

This rearrangement joins TRBV28 to TRBJ2-7; 10 nucleotides align to TRBD1. This CDR3 has 15 amino acids. CDR1 MDHEN and CDR2 SYDVKM come from the germline V gene. J was trimmed by 0 bases and V by 6 bases; bases with no gene match: 5. In DNA, the CDR3 is TGTGCCAGCAGACCGGACAGGGGGAGCTCCTACGAGCAGTACTTC. Translated: CASRPDRGSSYEQYF. The full variable domain, completed using reference TRBV28 and TRBJ2-7, is DVKVTQSSRYLVKRTGEKVFLECVQDMDHENMFWYRQDPGLGLRLIYFSYDVKMKEKGDIPEGYSVSREKKERFSLILESASTNQTSMYLCASRPDRGSSYEQYFGPGTRLTVT.

The CDR3 is CSASLRTGSTDTQYF. The CDR3 DNA reads TGCAGTGCTAGCCTACGGACAGGGAGCACAGATACGCAGTATTTT. The gene calls are TRBV20-1 and TRBJ2-3; 8 positions agree with TRBD1. The CDR3 loop spans 15 amino acids. Germline V lookup: CDR1 DFQATT, CDR2 SNEGSKA (reference sequence). The J segment lost 0 bases and the V segment lost 3 bases, leaving 5 bases of the junction unmatched.

The chain carries TRBV12-3 or TRBV12-4 and TRBJ2-3; TRBD2 agrees at 8 bases. V gave up 8 bases and J gave up 4 bases; unmatched junction bases: 5. There are 13 residues in the CDR3. The CDR3 sequence is CASLPSGSDTQYF. CDR3 bases: TGTGCCAGCCTACCTAGCGGGTCAGATACGCAGTATTTT.

This clonotype was seen just once. The V and J genes are TRBV29-1 and TRBJ1-4; 7 positions agree with TRBD1. The CDR3 is made up of 13 amino acids. The germline V gene encodes CDR1 SQVTM and CDR2 ANQGSEA. V lost 4 bases, J lost 5 bases, and 4 bases stayed unmatched. CDR3 nucleotides: TGCAGCGTTGCACAGGGGAGAAATGAAAAACTGTTTTTT. Translated: CSVAQGRNEKLFF.

The V and J genes are TRBV12-3 or TRBV12-4 and TRBJ1-5; 10 nucleotides line up with TRBD1. V dropped 7 bases and J dropped 6; count of bases not matched to a gene: 6. The CDR3 totals 14 residues. The CDR3 DNA reads TGTGCCAGCACTTGGGGGACAGGGGCTCAGCCCCAGCATTTT. This codes for CASTWGTGAQPQHF.

This clonotype appeared a few times. The CDR3 loop reads CSARDRTGANVLTF. Here the CDR3 DNA reads TGCAGTGCTAGAGATCGCACTGGGGCCAACGTCCTGACTTTC. V is TRBV20-1 and J is TRBJ2-6; D gene uncertain. CDR3 size: 14 residues. Germline V lookup: CDR1 DFQATT, CDR2 SNEGSKA (reference sequence). V lost 0 bases and J 2 bases, leaving 5 bases between the germline ends.

Ten or more counts support this clonotype. The rearrangement links TRBV7-6 to TRBJ2-7, with TRBD1 identical over 9 bases. CDR3 size: 15 residues. With 5 bases clipped from V and 4 bases from J, the junction kept 9 bases outside the gene matches. Germline V lookup: CDR1 SGHVS, CDR2 FNYEAQ. The CDR3 sequence is CASSVTGGESYEQYF. The CDR3 nucleotides read TGTGCCAGCAGCGTGACAGGGGGGGAATCTTACGAGCAGTACTTC.

This chain joins TRBV2 and TRBJ1-2; 9 nucleotides line up with TRBD1. J lost 6 bases, V lost 8 bases, and 4 bases had no gene match. Germline values: CDR1 SNHLY, CDR2 FYNNEI. The CDR3 sequence is 12 residues long. CDR3 protein: CASSRTGDGYTF. DNA for the CDR3: TGTGCCAGCTCTAGGACAGGGGATGGCTACACCTTC.

The table lists this clonotype with a few counts. J is TRBJ1-5 and V is TRBV2; the D is unclear. V gave up 6 bases and J gave up 4 bases, with 16 bases separating them. The CDR3 covers 15 residues. In germline, CDR1 is SNHLY, CDR2 FYNNEI. The CDR3 DNA reads TGTGCCAGCAGCCCCTCAAATGGGAATAATCAGCCCCAGCATTTT. As protein: CASSPSNGNNQPQHF.

This clonotype was counted only a few times. The CDR3 is CSASQGGGGPYNEQFF. DNA for the CDR3: TGCAGTGCTAGCCAGGGAGGGGGCGGACCCTACAATGAGCAGTTCTTC. The chain recombines TRBV20-1 with TRBJ2-1; D tentatively fits TRBD1 or TRBD2 (7 bases each). The V gene's germline CDR1 is DFQATT and CDR2 SNEGSKA (reference sequence). V lost 3 bases, J lost 2 bases, and 17 bases lay in between. This CDR3 contains 16 residues.